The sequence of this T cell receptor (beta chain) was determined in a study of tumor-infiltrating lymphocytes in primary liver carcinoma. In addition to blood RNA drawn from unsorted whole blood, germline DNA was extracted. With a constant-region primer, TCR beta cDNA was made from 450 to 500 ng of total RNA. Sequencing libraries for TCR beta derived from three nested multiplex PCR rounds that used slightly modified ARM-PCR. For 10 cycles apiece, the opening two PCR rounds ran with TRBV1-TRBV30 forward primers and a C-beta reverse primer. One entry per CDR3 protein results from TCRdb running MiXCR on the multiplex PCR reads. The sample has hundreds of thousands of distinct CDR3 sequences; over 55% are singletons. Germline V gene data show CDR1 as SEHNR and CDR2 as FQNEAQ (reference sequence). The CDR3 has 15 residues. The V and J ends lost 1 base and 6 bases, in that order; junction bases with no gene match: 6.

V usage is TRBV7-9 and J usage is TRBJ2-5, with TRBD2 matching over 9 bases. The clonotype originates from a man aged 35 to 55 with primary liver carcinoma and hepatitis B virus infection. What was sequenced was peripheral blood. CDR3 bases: TGTGCCAGCAGCTTAGAAGGGACTAGCCAGAAGACCCAGTACTTC. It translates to CASSLEGTSQKTQYF.